This TCR beta chain was obtained from a study of T cell repertoires in cytomegalovirus infection. For the study at large: An indication of both CMV infection and matching HLA type came from public TCR beta signatures. General observations from the study: Predominance within the ex vivo response was attributable to HLA-C-restricted CMV-specific TCR beta clonotypes.

This clonotype was recorded at least ten times. Its antigen is still unknown. The germline CDR1 and CDR2 sequences are MNHNS and SASEGT. The germline V and J ends were trimmed by 7 bases and 9 bases, with 9 bases remaining between them. This CDR3 has 11 amino acids. TCRdb re-called the reads with MiXCR, one entry per CDR3 protein. The sample lists around 350,000 distinct CDR3 sequences, roughly 18% occurring once. The chain joins TRBV6-1 to TRBJ1-4; D remains unclear. The sequence derives from a human donor in good health (CMV status not recorded). Some clones in this sample may be carry-over from other donors' samples. The sample comprised PBMCs. CDR3 bases: TGTGCCAGCATGGGCGTGCAAAAACTGTTTTTT. Translated, it gives CASMGVQKLFF.